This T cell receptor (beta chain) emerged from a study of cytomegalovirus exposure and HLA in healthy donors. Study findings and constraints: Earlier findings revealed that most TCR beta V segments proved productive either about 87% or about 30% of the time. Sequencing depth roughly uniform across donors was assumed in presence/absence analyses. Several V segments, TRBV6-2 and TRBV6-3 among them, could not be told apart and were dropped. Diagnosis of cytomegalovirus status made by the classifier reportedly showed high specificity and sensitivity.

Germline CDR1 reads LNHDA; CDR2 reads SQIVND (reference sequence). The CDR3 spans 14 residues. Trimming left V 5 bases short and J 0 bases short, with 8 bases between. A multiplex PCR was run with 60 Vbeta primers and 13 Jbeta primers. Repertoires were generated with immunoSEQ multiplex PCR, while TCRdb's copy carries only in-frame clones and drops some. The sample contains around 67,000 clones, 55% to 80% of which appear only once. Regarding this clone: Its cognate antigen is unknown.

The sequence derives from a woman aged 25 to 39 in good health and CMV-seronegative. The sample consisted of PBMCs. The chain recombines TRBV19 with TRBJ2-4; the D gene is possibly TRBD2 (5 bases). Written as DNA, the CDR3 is TGTGCCAGTAGTGGACTTCTAGCCAAAAACATTCAGTACTTC. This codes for CASSGLLAKNIQYF.